This T cell receptor beta chain is from a study of T cells in Graves' hyperthyroidism and ophthalmopathy. Study findings and constraints: Among thyroid clonotypes expanded above 0.001, most also appeared in blood.

This clonotype was counted many times. Its antigen is currently unknown. RNA transcripts yielded amplified TCR beta CDR3 regions. Using the HTBI primer set, a first-round RT-PCR was run on the TCR CDR3. TCRdb fed the multiplex PCR reads into MiXCR, producing one record per CDR3 protein. The sample has roughly 840,000 distinct CDR3 sequences; around 39% are singletons. The CDR3 is made up of 15 amino acids. Germline V lookup: CDR1 SGHRS, CDR2 YFSETQ. The V gene lost 0 bases and the J gene lost 2 bases, with 12 bases spanning the gap. Graves' hyperthyroidism is called stable when ophthalmopathy does not progress within 18 months. For the diagnoses, clinical symptoms, serum thyroxine and TRAb, thyroid ultrasound and orbital computed tomography were used. From more than 8 ml of fresh peripheral blood, PBMCs were isolated.

The rearrangement links TRBV5-1 to TRBJ2-7; the D is unclear. This TCR derives from a man between 18 and 35 years old with Graves' hyperthyroidism. Source material: blood. The CDR3 DNA sequence: TGCGCCAGCAGCTTGGGGACCACCATCCCCTACGAGCAGTACTTC. Translated: CASSLGTTIPYEQYF.